Sequencing of this T cell receptor beta chain was carried out in a study of cytomegalovirus exposure and HLA in healthy donors. About the research overall: From HLA-typed donors, an early data release held about 85 million unique TCRs. Study-level points and caveats: A later analysis reportedly identified an Asian-associated ancestry cluster as carrying fewer N-insertions than the approximately 670-donor mean. Accurate HLA-A and HLA-B prediction from TCR beta sequences was reported for most subjects.

Despite likely unrecorded immune exposures, the donors were nominally healthy at the time of sampling. As concerns this clone: Its target is unknown.

The V gene lost 0 bases and the J gene lost 0 bases, with 12 bases spanning the gap. Germline V gene data show CDR1 as MGHRA and CDR2 as YSYEKL. The CDR3 runs 17 residues. The study ran its PCR with 60 Vbeta and 13 Jbeta primers. TCRdb's table, derived via immunoSEQ multiplex PCR, lists solely in-frame clones and lacks some. The data contain approximately 220,000 clones, 75% of them seen just once; the ten biggest clones take up less than 2%. The gene calls are TRBV4-1 and TRBJ2-1; D ambiguous. This clonotype was obtained from a woman in her 30s in good health and CMV-seronegative. The specimen was PBMCs. The CDR3 sequence: CASSQDYTSSSYNEQFF. CDR3 in DNA: TGCGCCAGCAGCCAAGATTATACGAGTAGCTCCTACAATGAGCAGTTCTTC.